This T cell receptor beta chain was observed in a study of PD-1 blockade in mismatch repair-deficient tumors. The CDR3 is 15 residues long. V trimming: 6 bases; J trimming: 4 bases; junction bases outside the gene matches: 11. Germline-derived CDR1 and CDR2 are LGHNT and FRNRAP. Only in-frame clones appear in the TCRdb table, and some are missing; sequencing was by immunoSEQ multiplex PCR. The table records 56,000 or so clones, around 82% of them present only once. The V and J genes are TRBV12-5 and TRBJ2-7; 8 bases match TRBD1. The specimen comprised peripheral blood, sampled 4 weeks after starting pembrolizumab. The sequence was collected from an adult with mismatch repair-deficient cancer. The CDR3 protein is CASGPEGRGLYEQYF. The CDR3 nucleotides are TGTGCTAGTGGCCCTGAGGGCAGGGGGCTATACGAGCAGTACTTC. Full variable domain (missing parts from reference TRBV12-5 and TRBJ2-7): DARVTQTPRHKVTEMGQEVTMRCQPILGHNTVFWYRQTMMQGLELLAYFRNRAPLDDSGMPKDRFSAEMPDATLATLKIQPSEPRDSAVYFCASGPEGRGLYEQYFGPGTRLTVT.